The sequence of this T cell receptor (beta chain) was determined in a study of control samples from healthy donors and cancer patients. CDR1 is LNHDA, CDR2 SQIVND, per germline (reference sequence). The CDR3 loop spans 14 amino acids. V was cut by 6 bases and J by 7 bases, with 16 bases left in between. The table came from immunoSEQ multiplex PCR; TCRdb's copy has only in-frame clones and leaves some out. Altogether nearly 40,000 clones are present, 92% being singletons, with the ten largest covering roughly 3.5%. The receptor was isolated from a woman aged 45-65 years in good health. Sample: blood. The gene calls are TRBV19 and TRBJ1-5; no firm D call. The CDR3 DNA is TGTGCCAGTAGCTCCGACCCCGCAGGCCAGCCCCAGCATTTT. Its protein product is CASSSDPAGQPQHF. The whole variable domain, filled in from reference TRBV19 and TRBJ1-5, reads DGGITQSPKYLFRKEGQNVTLSCEQNLNHDAMYWYRQDPGQGLRLIYYSQIVNDFQKGDIAEGYSVSREKKESFPLTVTSAQKNPTAFYLCASSSDPAGQPQHFGDGTRLSIL.